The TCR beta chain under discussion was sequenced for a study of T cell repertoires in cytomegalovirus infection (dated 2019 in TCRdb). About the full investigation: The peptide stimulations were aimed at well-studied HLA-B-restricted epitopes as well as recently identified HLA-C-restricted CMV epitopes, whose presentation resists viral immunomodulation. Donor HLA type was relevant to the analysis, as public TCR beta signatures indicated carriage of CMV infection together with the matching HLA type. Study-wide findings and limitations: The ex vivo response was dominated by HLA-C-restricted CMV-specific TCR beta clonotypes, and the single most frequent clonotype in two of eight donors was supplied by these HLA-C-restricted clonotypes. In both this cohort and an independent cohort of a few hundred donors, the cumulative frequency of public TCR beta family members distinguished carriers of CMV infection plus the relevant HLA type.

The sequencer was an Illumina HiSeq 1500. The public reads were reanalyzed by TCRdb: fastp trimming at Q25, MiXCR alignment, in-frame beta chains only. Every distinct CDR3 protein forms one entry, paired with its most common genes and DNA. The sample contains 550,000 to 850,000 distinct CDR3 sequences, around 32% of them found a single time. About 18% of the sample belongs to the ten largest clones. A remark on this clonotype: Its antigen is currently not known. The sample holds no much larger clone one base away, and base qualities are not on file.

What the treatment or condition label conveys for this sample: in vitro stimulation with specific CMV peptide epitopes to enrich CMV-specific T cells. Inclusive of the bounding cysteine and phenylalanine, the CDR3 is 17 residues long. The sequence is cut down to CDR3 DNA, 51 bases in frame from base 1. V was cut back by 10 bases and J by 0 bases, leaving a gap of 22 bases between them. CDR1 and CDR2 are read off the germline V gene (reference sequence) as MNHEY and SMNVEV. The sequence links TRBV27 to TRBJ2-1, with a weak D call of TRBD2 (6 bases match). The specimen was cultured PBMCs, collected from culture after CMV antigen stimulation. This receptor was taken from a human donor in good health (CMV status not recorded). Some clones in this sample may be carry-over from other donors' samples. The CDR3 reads CANPGRSGQSSYNEQFF. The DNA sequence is TGTGCCAACCCCGGAAGGAGCGGGCAAAGCTCCTACAATGAGCAGTTCTTC.